This is a list of T cell receptor beta chains from one sample in a study of blood T cell repertoires in COVID-19. Produced via immunoSEQ multiplex PCR; TCRdb's table is partial and in-frame only. The sample has about 33,000 clones, 65% to 90% seen once. Sequenced sample: peripheral blood. Receptors originate from a human donor in a cohort sampled during active COVID-19. CDR3s include the opening cysteine and the closing phenylalanine or tryptophan. The D gene is left open where the match is weak. Only part of the rows carry a size: once, few, many, or a class if the clone is expanded.

clone_size: NA; d_call: TRBD2; v_call: TRBV27; j_call: TRBJ2-1; cdr3_nt: TGTGCCAGCAGTTTTTGGCGGGGGTCCTACAATGAGCAGTTCTTC; cdr3_aa: CASSFWRGSYNEQFF
clone_size: few; d_call: NA; v_call: TRBV11-3; j_call: TRBJ2-6; cdr3_nt: TGTGCCAGCAGCCGGGGCTCTGGGGCCAACGTCCTGACTTTC; cdr3_aa: CASSRGSGANVLTF
clone_size: once; d_call: TRBD1; v_call: TRBV4-2; j_call: TRBJ2-1; cdr3_nt: TGTGCCAGCAGCCGGGGACAGTCAGGTGGAAATGAGCAGTTCTTC; cdr3_aa: CASSRGQSGGNEQFF
clone_size: NA; d_call: NA; v_call: TRBV7-3; j_call: TRBJ1-1; cdr3_nt: TGTGCCAGCAGCCAAGTGGGGGCGGGGAACACTGAAGCTTTCTTT; cdr3_aa: CASSQVGAGNTEAFF
clone_size: once; d_call: NA; v_call: TRBV18; j_call: TRBJ2-1; cdr3_nt: TGTGCCAGCTCATCCGGGTCTTCCTACAATGAGCAGTTCTTC; cdr3_aa: CASSSGSSYNEQFF
clone_size: few; d_call: NA; v_call: TRBV19; j_call: TRBJ2-5; cdr3_nt: TGTGCCAGTAGTGAGAGGTGGACAAGTCAAGAGACCCAGTACTTC; cdr3_aa: CASSERWTSQETQYF
clone_size: NA; d_call: TRBD2; v_call: TRBV6-4; j_call: TRBJ2-3; cdr3_nt: TGTGCCAGCAGTGCCCTAGCGGGGGTCACAGATACGCAGTATTTT; cdr3_aa: CASSALAGVTDTQYF
clone_size: NA; d_call: TRBD1; v_call: TRBV19; j_call: TRBJ2-7; cdr3_nt: TGTGCCAGTAGGGACAGGGGAAGCTCCTACGAGCAGTACTTC; cdr3_aa: CASRDRGSSYEQYF
clone_size: NA; d_call: TRBD1; v_call: TRBV5-1; j_call: TRBJ2-2; cdr3_nt: TGCGCCAGCAGCCCATCTGGGACAGGGGCAATCGGGGAGCTGTTTTTT; cdr3_aa: CASSPSGTGAIGELFF
clone_size: NA; d_call: TRBD1; v_call: TRBV9; j_call: TRBJ2-5; cdr3_nt: TGTGCCAGCAGCGTAGGTACAGGGGGCGTGGAGACCCAGTACTTC; cdr3_aa: CASSVGTGGVETQYF